This T cell receptor beta chain stems from a study of spatial heterogeneity in lung cancer. Trimming removed 5 bases at V and 0 bases at J, with 20 bases between. Looked up from germline, CDR1 is MNHEY and CDR2 is SMNVEV (reference sequence). The CDR3 is 17 amino acids. The time point: blood at routine non-recurrence follow-up after resection. Frozen PBMC, nontumor lung or tumor provided whole RNA, which was sequenced unsorted. TCRdb passed the 5' RACE reads through MiXCR, listing each CDR3 protein once. The data show roughly 120,000 distinct CDR3 sequences, with 9% to 15% seen just once and roughly 15% held by the top ten. This clonotype was seen a handful of times.

The origin of this receptor is a male donor with early-stage non-small cell lung cancer. J is TRBJ2-7 and V is TRBV27; weak D call: TRBD1 (6 bases). This specimen consisted of PBMCs, obtained at follow-up. The CDR3 DNA sequence: TGTGCCAGCAGTCCAACGACAGGTCGTCCCCACTCCTACGAGCAGTACTTC. It encodes CASSPTTGRPHSYEQYF.